This T cell receptor (beta chain) appears in the sequencing data of a study of T cells in Graves' hyperthyroidism and ophthalmopathy. The CDR3 regions of TCR beta were amplified from RNA transcripts. When the TCR CDR3 underwent first-round RT-PCR, the HTBI primer set was used. TCRdb re-called the multiplex PCR reads through MiXCR, storing one row per CDR3 protein. The table includes some 350,000 distinct CDR3 sequences, around 15% detected once. Study-level results: Ophthalmopathy was predicted by the model a median of roughly 6.6 months ahead of onset.

Details on this clonotype: The antigen remains unidentified. Given a much more abundant clone one base away, this may be a read error.

CDR1 is MDHEN and CDR2 is SYDVKM in the germline V gene. CDR3 length: 14 residues. Fresh 10 ml peripheral blood yielded PBMCs. This TCR was sampled from a woman aged 35 to 49 with Graves' ophthalmopathy. The sample taken for sequencing was blood. The genes are TRBV28 and TRBJ1-1; D remains unclear. CDR3 in DNA: TGTGCCAGCAGTTTAACTGTGACGAACACTGAAGCTTCCTTT. Its translation: CASSLTVTNTEASF.